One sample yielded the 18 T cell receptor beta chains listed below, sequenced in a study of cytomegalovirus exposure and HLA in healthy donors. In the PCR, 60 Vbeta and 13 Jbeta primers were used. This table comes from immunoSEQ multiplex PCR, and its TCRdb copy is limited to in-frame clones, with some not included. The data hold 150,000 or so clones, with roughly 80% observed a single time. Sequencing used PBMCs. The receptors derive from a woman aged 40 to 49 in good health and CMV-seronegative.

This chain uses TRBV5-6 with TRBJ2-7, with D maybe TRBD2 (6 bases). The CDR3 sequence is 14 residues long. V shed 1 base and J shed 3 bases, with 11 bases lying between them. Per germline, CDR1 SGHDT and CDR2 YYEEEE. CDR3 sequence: CASSLPGAIYEQYF. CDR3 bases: TGTGCCAGCAGCTTGCCGGGAGCAATCTACGAGCAGTACTTC. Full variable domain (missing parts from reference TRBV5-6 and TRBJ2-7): DAGVTQSPTHLIKTRGQQVTLRCSPKSGHDTVSWYQQALGQGPQFIFQYYEEEERQRGNFPDRFSGHQFPNYSSELNVNALLLGDSALYLCASSLPGAIYEQYFGPGTRLTVT.

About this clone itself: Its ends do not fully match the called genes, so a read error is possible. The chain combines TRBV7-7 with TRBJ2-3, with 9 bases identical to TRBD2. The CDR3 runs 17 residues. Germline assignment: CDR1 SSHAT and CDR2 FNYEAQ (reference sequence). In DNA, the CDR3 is TGTGCTAGCAGCCCCTGGGGGGAGCGGGAGGTCCCAGATACGCAGTATTTT. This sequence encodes CASSPWGEREVPDTQYF.

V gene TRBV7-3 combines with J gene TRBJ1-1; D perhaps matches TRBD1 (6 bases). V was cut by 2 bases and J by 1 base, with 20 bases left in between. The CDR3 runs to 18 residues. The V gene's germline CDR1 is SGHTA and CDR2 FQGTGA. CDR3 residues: CASSLSPPGHFTNTEAFF. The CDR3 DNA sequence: TGTGCCAGCAGCTTATCGCCCCCGGGACACTTCACGAACACTGAAGCTTTCTTT. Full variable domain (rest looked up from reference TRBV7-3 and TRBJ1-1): GAGVSQTPSNKVTEKGKYVELRCDPISGHTALYWYRQSLGQGPEFLIYFQGTGAADDSGLPNDRFFAVRPEGSVSTLKIQRTERGDSAVYLCASSLSPPGHFTNTEAFFGQGTRLTVV.

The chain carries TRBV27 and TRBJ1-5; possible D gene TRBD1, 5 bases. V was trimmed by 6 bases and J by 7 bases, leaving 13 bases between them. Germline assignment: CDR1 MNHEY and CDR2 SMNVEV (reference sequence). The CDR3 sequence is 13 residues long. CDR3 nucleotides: TGTGCCAGCAGCTCAGGGCCTAGGCAGCCCCAGCATTTT. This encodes CASSSGPRQPQHF.

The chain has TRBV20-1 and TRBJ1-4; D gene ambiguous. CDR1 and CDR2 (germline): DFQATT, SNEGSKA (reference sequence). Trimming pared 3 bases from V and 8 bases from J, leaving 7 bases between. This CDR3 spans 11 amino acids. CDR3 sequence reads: CSASPGEKLFF. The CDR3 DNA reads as TGCAGTGCTAGTCCGGGGGAAAAACTGTTTTTT.

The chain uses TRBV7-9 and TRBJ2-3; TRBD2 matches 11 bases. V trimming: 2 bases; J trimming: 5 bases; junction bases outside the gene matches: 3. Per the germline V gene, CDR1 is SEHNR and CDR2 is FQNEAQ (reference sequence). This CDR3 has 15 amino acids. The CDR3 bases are TGTGCCAGCAGCTTATTAGCGGGAGGGCTAGATACGCAGTATTTT. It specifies CASSLLAGGLDTQYF.

CDR3 sequence reads: CASSPEGYHRGESQPQHF. The CDR3 DNA reads as TGTGCCAGCAGCCCAGAGGGGTATCACAGGGGTGAGAGTCAGCCCCAGCATTTT. This chain connects TRBV7-2 to TRBJ1-5; 7 bases agree with TRBD1. V lost 5 bases and J lost 6; bases outside the gene matches: 19. The CDR3 covers 18 residues. Germline-derived CDR1 and CDR2 are SGHTA and FQGNSA.

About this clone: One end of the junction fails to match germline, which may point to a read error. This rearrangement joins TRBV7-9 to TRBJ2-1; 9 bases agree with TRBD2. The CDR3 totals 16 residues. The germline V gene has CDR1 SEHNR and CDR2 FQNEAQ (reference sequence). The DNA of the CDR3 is TGTTCCAGCAGCTTAGTGCCTAGCGGGACCCCCGGGGAGCAGTTCTTC. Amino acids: CSSSLVPSGTPGEQFF. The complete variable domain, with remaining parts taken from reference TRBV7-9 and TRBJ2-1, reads DTGVSQNPRHKITKRGQNVTFRCDPISEHNRLYWYRQTLGQGPEFLTYFQNEAQLEKSRLLSDRFSAERPKGSFSTLEIQRTEQGDSAMYLCSSSLVPSGTPGEQFFGPGTRLTVL.

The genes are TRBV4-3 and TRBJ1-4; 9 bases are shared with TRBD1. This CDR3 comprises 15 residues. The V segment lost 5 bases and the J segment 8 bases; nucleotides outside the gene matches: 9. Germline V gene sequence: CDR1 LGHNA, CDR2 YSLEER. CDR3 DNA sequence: TGCGCCAGCAGCAGTACAGGGGGCACCGGAGAAAAACTGTTTTTT. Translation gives CASSSTGGTGEKLFF.

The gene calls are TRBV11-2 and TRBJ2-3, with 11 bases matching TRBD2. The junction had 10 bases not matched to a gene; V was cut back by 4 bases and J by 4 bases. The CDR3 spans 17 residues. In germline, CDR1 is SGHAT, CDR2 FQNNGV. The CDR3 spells CASSSSRLAGSPDTQYF. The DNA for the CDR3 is TGTGCCAGCAGCTCTTCTCGACTAGCGGGATCACCAGATACGCAGTATTTT.

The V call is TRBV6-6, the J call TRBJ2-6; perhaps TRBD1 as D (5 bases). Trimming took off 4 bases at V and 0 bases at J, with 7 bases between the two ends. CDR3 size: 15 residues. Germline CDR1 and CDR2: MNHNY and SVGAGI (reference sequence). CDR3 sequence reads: CASSSTDSGANVLTF. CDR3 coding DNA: TGTGCCAGCAGTTCGACAGACTCTGGGGCCAACGTCCTGACTTTC.

This CDR3 is CASSLGAGAGMNTEAFF. The CDR3 nucleotides are TGTGCCAGCAGTTTAGGAGCGGGGGCCGGGATGAACACTGAAGCTTTCTTT. The chain uses TRBV28 and TRBJ1-1, with D tentatively TRBD1 (6 bases). The germline CDR1 and CDR2 sequences are MDHEN and SYDVKM. This CDR3 is built from 17 residues. The V end was cut by 2 bases, the J end by 0 bases, with 16 bases between.

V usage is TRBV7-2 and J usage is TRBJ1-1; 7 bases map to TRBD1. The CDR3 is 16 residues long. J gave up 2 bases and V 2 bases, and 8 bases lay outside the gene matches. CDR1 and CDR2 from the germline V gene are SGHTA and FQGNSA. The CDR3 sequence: CASSLITGARNTEAFF. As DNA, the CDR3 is TGTGCCAGCAGCTTAATCACAGGGGCCAGAAACACTGAAGCTTTCTTT. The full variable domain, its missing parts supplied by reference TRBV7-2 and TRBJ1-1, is GAGVSQSPSNKVTEKGKDVELRCDPISGHTALYWYRQSLGQGLEFLIYFQGNSAPDKSGLPSDRFSAERTGGSVSTLTIQRTQQEDSAVYLCASSLITGARNTEAFFGQGTRLTVV.

The CDR3 reads CASSRHLQETQYF. The CDR3 coding sequence is TGTGCCAGCAGCCGACACTTACAAGAGACCCAGTACTTC. The chain combines TRBV11-2 with TRBJ2-5; D ambiguous. The CDR3 is made up of 13 amino acids. Trimming pared 5 bases from V and 2 bases from J, leaving 9 bases between. Germline CDR1 reads SGHAT; CDR2 reads FQNNGV.

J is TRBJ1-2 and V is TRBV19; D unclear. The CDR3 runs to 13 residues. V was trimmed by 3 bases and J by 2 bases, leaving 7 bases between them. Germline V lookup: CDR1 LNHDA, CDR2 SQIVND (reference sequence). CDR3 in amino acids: CASSMSGNYGYTF. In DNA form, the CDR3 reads TGTGCCAGTAGTATGTCGGGGAACTATGGCTACACCTTC.

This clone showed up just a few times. The CDR3 region has the DNA TGTGCCAGCAGCTCCGCCTACGAGCAGTACTTC. Translation gives CASSSAYEQYF. The chain carries TRBV7-8 and TRBJ2-7; D is undetermined. Germline lookup yields CDR1 SGHVS and CDR2 FQNEAQ. The CDR3 spans 11 residues. V lost 4 bases to trimming and J lost 2 bases, with 3 bases between them.

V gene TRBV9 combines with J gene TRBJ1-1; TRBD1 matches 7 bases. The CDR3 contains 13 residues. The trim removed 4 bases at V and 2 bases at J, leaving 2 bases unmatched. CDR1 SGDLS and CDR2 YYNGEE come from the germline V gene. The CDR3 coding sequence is TGTGCCAGCAGCCGACAGGGTAACACTGAAGCTTTCTTT. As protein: CASSRQGNTEAFF.

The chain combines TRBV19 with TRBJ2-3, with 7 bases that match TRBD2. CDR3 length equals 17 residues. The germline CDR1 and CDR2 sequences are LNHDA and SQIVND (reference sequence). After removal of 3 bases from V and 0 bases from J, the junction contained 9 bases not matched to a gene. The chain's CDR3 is CASSIFASGASTDTQYF. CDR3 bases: TGTGCCAGTAGTATTTTTGCCAGCGGGGCTAGCACAGATACGCAGTATTTT.